Listed below are T cell receptor beta chains from one sample, sequenced in a study of blood T cell repertoires in COVID-19. Sequencing used immunoSEQ multiplex PCR; TCRdb keeps in-frame clones, though not all of them. The table lists roughly 500,000 clones, 70% to 90% of them singletons. Sequencing was done on a sample of peripheral blood. Receptors were obtained from a human donor in a cohort sampled during active COVID-19. Both conserved end residues are part of each CDR3. Each record gives: V gene, D gene, clone size, CDR3 length, J gene, CDR3 protein, CDR3 DNA. The D gene is left open where the match is weak. Only some rows state a clone size, as once, few, many or a class for expanded clones.

V: TRBV10-1
D: TRBD1
size: NA
length: 14
J: TRBJ2-5
CDR3: CASSDRTGRETQYF
DNA: TGCGCCAGCAGTGATCGGACAGGGCGGGAGACCCAGTACTTC

V: TRBV5-1
D: NA
size: NA
length: 13
J: TRBJ2-5
CDR3: CASSLGTSETQYF
DNA: TGCGCCAGCAGCTTAGGGACATCGGAGACCCAGTACTTC

V: TRBV9
D: NA
size: NA
length: 15
J: TRBJ1-1
CDR3: CASSVGGGYYTEAFF
DNA: TGTGCCAGCAGCGTAGGTGGAGGTTATTACACTGAAGCTTTCTTT

V: TRBV5-8
D: TRBD1
size: NA
length: 16
J: TRBJ1-5
CDR3: CASSPLQGMGNQPQHF
DNA: TGTGCCAGCAGCCCCCTACAGGGGATGGGCAATCAGCCCCAGCATTTT

V: TRBV28
D: TRBD1
size: once
length: 15
J: TRBJ1-1
CDR3: CASSLTGGVDTEAFF
DNA: TGTGCCAGCAGTTTGACAGGGGGGGTAGACACTGAAGCTTTCTTT

V: TRBV4-1
D: TRBD2
size: NA
length: 17
J: TRBJ2-1
CDR3: CASSQGDSSGGYNEQFF
DNA: TGCGCCAGCAGCCAAGGGGATTCTAGCGGGGGATACAATGAGCAGTTCTTC

V: TRBV5-1
D: TRBD2
size: NA
length: 18
J: TRBJ2-6
CDR3: CASSIGTSVSSGANVLTF
DNA: TGCGCCAGCAGCATCGGGACTAGCGTATCCTCTGGGGCCAACGTCCTGACTTTC

V: TRBV2
D: TRBD1
size: NA
length: 15
J: TRBJ1-4
CDR3: CASRRDRGPYEKLFF
DNA: TGTGCCAGCAGGCGGGACAGGGGGCCTTATGAAAAACTGTTTTTT

V: TRBV28
D: NA
size: once
length: 12
J: TRBJ1-2
CDR3: CASSNRRYGYTF
DNA: TGTGCCAGCAGTAATAGGAGGTATGGCTACACCTTC

V: TRBV6-5
D: TRBD1
size: once
length: 15
J: TRBJ2-3
CDR3: CASTQTGEATDTQYF
DNA: TGTGCCAGCACCCAGACAGGGGAAGCCACAGATACGCAGTATTTT

V: TRBV6-5
D: NA
size: NA
length: 14
J: TRBJ1-5
CDR3: CASSYRGFNQPQHF
DNA: TGTGCCAGCAGTTACAGGGGGTTTAATCAGCCCCAGCATTTT

V: TRBV10-3
D: NA
size: NA
length: 17
J: TRBJ1-1
CDR3: CAISALTRTVVGTEAFF
DNA: TGTGCCATCAGTGCGCTCACTAGGACGGTGGTTGGGACTGAAGCTTTCTTT

V: TRBV6-5
D: TRBD2
size: NA
length: 15
J: TRBJ2-1
CDR3: CASRYGLAGYNEQFF
DNA: TGTGCCAGCCGTTATGGACTAGCGGGATACAATGAGCAGTTCTTC

V: TRBV6-2/TRBV6-3
D: NA
size: NA
length: 15
J: TRBJ1-1
CDR3: CASSYSPQSNTEAFF
DNA: TGTGCCAGCAGTTACTCGCCCCAGTCGAACACTGAAGCTTTCTTT

V: TRBV7-6
D: NA
size: NA
length: 15
J: TRBJ2-7
CDR3: CASSAGSLSSYEQYF
DNA: TGTGCCAGCAGCGCCGGGAGCTTAAGCTCCTACGAGCAGTACTTC

V: TRBV6-5
D: NA
size: once
length: 15
J: TRBJ1-4
CDR3: CASSYLGGPNEKLFF
DNA: TGTGCCAGCAGTTACTTAGGGGGTCCAAATGAAAAACTGTTTTTT

V: TRBV7-9
D: NA
size: NA
length: 18
J: TRBJ1-6
CDR3: CASSRLTGQSSYNSPLHF
DNA: TGTGCCAGCAGCCGATTAACAGGGCAAAGCTCCTATAATTCACCCCTCCACTTT

V: TRBV5-1
D: NA
size: NA
length: 16
J: TRBJ2-3
CDR3: CASSPGLRDPTDTQYF
DNA: TGCGCCAGCAGCCCGGGATTGCGGGATCCCACAGATACGCAGTATTTT

V: TRBV19
D: TRBD2
size: NA
length: 15
J: TRBJ2-1
CDR3: CATERSGRGSYEQFF
DNA: TGTGCCACCGAAAGGTCCGGGAGGGGGTCTTATGAGCAGTTCTTC

V: TRBV28
D: TRBD2
size: NA
length: 15
J: TRBJ2-7
CDR3: CASSAPGTSFYEQYF
DNA: TGTGCCAGCAGCGCCCCCGGGACTAGCTTTTACGAGCAGTACTTC

V: TRBV5-1
D: NA
size: NA
length: 15
J: TRBJ1-2
CDR3: CASSSLTGYNYGYTF
DNA: TGCGCCAGCAGCTCACTGACAGGTTATAACTATGGCTACACCTTC

V: TRBV5-6
D: NA
size: NA
length: 14
J: TRBJ2-5
CDR3: CASSSGRLYETQYF
DNA: TGTGCCAGCAGCTCTGGCAGGCTTTATGAGACCCAGTACTTC

V: TRBV28
D: TRBD1
size: NA
length: 18
J: TRBJ1-5
CDR3: CASSGAGTGTGSNQPQHF
DNA: TGTGCCAGCAGTGGTGCCGGGACAGGGACTGGTAGCAATCAGCCCCAGCATTTT

V: TRBV27
D: NA
size: NA
length: 15
J: TRBJ1-2
CDR3: CASSLMFGQNYGYTF
DNA: TGTGCCAGCAGTTTAATGTTTGGACAGAACTATGGCTACACCTTC

V: TRBV18
D: TRBD1
size: NA
length: 15
J: TRBJ1-1
CDR3: CASSLGQAANTEAFF
DNA: TGTGCCAGCTCACTCGGACAGGCGGCGAACACTGAAGCTTTCTTT

V: TRBV19
D: TRBD2
size: few
length: 15
J: TRBJ2-5
CDR3: CASSVGLAGGETQYF
DNA: TGTGCCAGTAGTGTCGGACTAGCGGGCGGTGAGACCCAGTACTTC

V: TRBV7-2
D: NA
size: NA
length: 14
J: TRBJ2-7
CDR3: CASRPGPVGDEQYF
DNA: TGTGCCAGCAGACCCGGCCCCGTAGGGGACGAGCAGTACTTC

V: TRBV6-1
D: TRBD1
size: few
length: 16
J: TRBJ2-3
CDR3: CASSEPPGTGVDTQYF
DNA: TGTGCCAGCAGTGAACCCCCCGGGACAGGGGTAGATACGCAGTATTTT

V: TRBV18
D: TRBD1
size: few
length: 14
J: TRBJ2-5
CDR3: CASARTGVAETQYF
DNA: TGTGCCAGCGCAAGGACAGGGGTTGCGGAGACCCAGTACTTC

V: TRBV24-1
D: TRBD1
size: once
length: 15
J: TRBJ1-2
CDR3: CATSDPLGQGAGYTF
DNA: TGTGCCACCAGTGATCCCCTGGGACAGGGGGCTGGCTACACCTTC

V: TRBV7-3
D: TRBD2
size: NA
length: 20
J: TRBJ2-1
CDR3: CASSYRGLAGGPSSYNEQFF
DNA: TGTGCCAGCAGCTACAGGGGACTAGCGGGAGGGCCGAGCTCCTACAATGAGCAGTTCTTC

V: TRBV30
D: NA
size: NA
length: 14
J: TRBJ1-2
CDR3: CAWSVGGSGYGYTF
DNA: TGTGCCTGGAGTGTAGGCGGCAGTGGCTATGGCTACACCTTC

V: TRBV28
D: TRBD2
size: NA
length: 18
J: TRBJ2-5
CDR3: CASSIGTSGRPVRETQYF
DNA: TGTGCCAGCAGCATCGGGACTAGCGGGAGGCCGGTACGGGAGACCCAGTACTTC

V: TRBV2
D: NA
size: NA
length: 15
J: TRBJ2-2
CDR3: CASSEAAFYTGELFF
DNA: TGTGCCAGCAGTGAAGCGGCCTTTTACACCGGGGAGCTGTTTTTT

V: TRBV7-3
D: TRBD2
size: NA
length: 17
J: TRBJ2-1
CDR3: CASSSPLAGGTYNEQFF
DNA: TGTGCCAGCAGCTCGCCCCTAGCGGGAGGGACCTACAATGAGCAGTTCTTC

V: TRBV7-2
D: NA
size: NA
length: 15
J: TRBJ1-5
CDR3: CASSLVRGGDQPQHF
DNA: TGTGCCAGCAGCTTAGTGAGAGGCGGGGATCAGCCCCAGCATTTT

V: TRBV5-6
D: TRBD2
size: once
length: 17
J: TRBJ2-3
CDR3: CASSFSGIEDGTDTQYF
DNA: TGTGCCAGCAGCTTTAGCGGGATTGAGGACGGCACAGATACGCAGTATTTT

V: TRBV4-3
D: TRBD2
size: NA
length: 15
J: TRBJ2-1
CDR3: CASSRTSGSWDEQFF
DNA: TGCGCCAGCAGCCGAACTAGCGGGAGCTGGGATGAGCAGTTCTTC

V: TRBV6-2/TRBV6-3
D: TRBD1
size: NA
length: 17
J: TRBJ2-3
CDR3: CASSYSKGAGFTDTQYF
DNA: TGTGCCAGCAGTTACTCGAAGGGGGCAGGGTTCACAGATACGCAGTATTTT

V: TRBV27
D: NA
size: NA
length: 13
J: TRBJ1-1
CDR3: CASSPRPGAEAFF
DNA: TGTGCCAGCAGTCCCCGGCCCGGGGCTGAAGCTTTCTTT

V: TRBV7-2
D: NA
size: NA
length: 15
J: TRBJ1-1
CDR3: CASSLEEGINTEAFF
DNA: TGTGCCAGCAGCTTAGAGGAGGGTATCAACACTGAAGCTTTCTTT

V: TRBV19
D: TRBD2
size: NA
length: 17
J: TRBJ2-3
CDR3: CASSIPGTTLSTDTQYF
DNA: TGTGCCAGTAGTATCCCCGGGACTACCCTTAGCACAGATACGCAGTATTTT

V: TRBV19
D: TRBD1
size: NA
length: 16
J: TRBJ2-6
CDR3: CASSMDRGGGANVLTF
DNA: TGTGCCAGTAGTATGGACAGGGGAGGTGGGGCCAACGTCCTGACTTTC

V: TRBV4-3
D: TRBD2
size: NA
length: 13
J: TRBJ2-5
CDR3: CASSQGLQETQYF
DNA: TGCGCCAGCAGCCAGGGACTACAAGAGACCCAGTACTTC

V: TRBV5-5
D: TRBD1
size: NA
length: 15
J: TRBJ1-1
CDR3: CASSLDYDRDTEAFF
DNA: TGTGCCAGCAGCTTAGATTATGACAGGGACACTGAAGCTTTCTTT

V: TRBV27
D: TRBD2
size: NA
length: 14
J: TRBJ2-1
CDR3: CASSLLAVNNEQFF
DNA: TGTGCCAGCAGTTTACTAGCGGTGAACAATGAGCAGTTCTTC

V: TRBV29-1
D: NA
size: NA
length: 11
J: TRBJ2-7
CDR3: CSVERGYEQYF
DNA: TGCAGCGTCGAAAGAGGCTACGAGCAGTACTTC

V: TRBV4-3
D: TRBD1
size: once
length: 17
J: TRBJ1-2
CDR3: CASSQDRGDRGFYGYTF
DNA: TGCGCCAGCAGCCAAGATCGTGGGGACAGGGGCTTCTATGGCTACACCTTC

V: TRBV28
D: NA
size: NA
length: 15
J: TRBJ1-2
CDR3: CASSPLDRSNYGYTF
DNA: TGTGCCAGCAGCCCCCTCGACAGATCTAACTATGGCTACACCTTC

V: TRBV20-1
D: NA
size: few
length: 11
J: TRBJ1-1
CDR3: CSARMNTEAFF
DNA: TGCAGTGCGCGTATGAACACTGAAGCTTTCTTT

V: TRBV7-6
D: NA
size: NA
length: 12
J: TRBJ1-2
CDR3: CASSSDFGGYTF
DNA: TGTGCCAGCAGCTCCGACTTCGGGGGCTACACCTTC

V: TRBV24-1
D: NA
size: NA
length: 16
J: TRBJ2-1
CDR3: CATSGSGASSYNEQFF
DNA: TGTGCCACCAGTGGCTCGGGTGCAAGCTCCTACAATGAGCAGTTCTTC

V: TRBV7-8
D: TRBD1
size: NA
length: 15
J: TRBJ2-1
CDR3: CASSSGQGDHNEQFF
DNA: TGTGCCAGCAGCTCGGGACAGGGTGACCACAATGAGCAGTTCTTC

V: TRBV28
D: NA
size: NA
length: 11
J: TRBJ1-1
CDR3: CASSLRKEAFF
DNA: TGTGCCAGCAGCCTTCGTAAAGAAGCTTTCTTT

V: TRBV6-5
D: NA
size: once
length: 14
J: TRBJ1-2
CDR3: CASHAATSTYGYTF
DNA: TGTGCCAGCCACGCTGCGACTAGTACCTATGGCTACACCTTC

V: TRBV3-1/TRBV3-2
D: TRBD2
size: NA
length: 15
J: TRBJ2-7
CDR3: CASSSGLAEPYEQYF
DNA: TGTGCCAGCAGCTCGGGACTAGCGGAGCCCTACGAGCAGTACTTC

V: TRBV2
D: NA
size: NA
length: 13
J: TRBJ1-5
CDR3: CASSWGSNQPQHF
DNA: TGTGCCAGCAGTTGGGGCAGCAATCAGCCCCAGCATTTT

V: TRBV15
D: NA
size: NA
length: 17
J: TRBJ1-5
CDR3: CATSHPPLRARNQPQHF
DNA: TGTGCCACCAGCCACCCCCCCCTCAGGGCGAGGAATCAGCCCCAGCATTTT

V: TRBV25-1
D: NA
size: NA
length: 16
J: TRBJ1-2
CDR3: CASTKIWAFGLYGYTF
DNA: TGTGCCAGCACCAAAATTTGGGCCTTCGGACTCTATGGCTACACCTTC

V: TRBV12-3/TRBV12-4
D: NA
size: NA
length: 11
J: TRBJ1-2
CDR3: CASSGNYGYTF
DNA: TGTGCCAGCAGCGGTAACTATGGCTACACCTTC